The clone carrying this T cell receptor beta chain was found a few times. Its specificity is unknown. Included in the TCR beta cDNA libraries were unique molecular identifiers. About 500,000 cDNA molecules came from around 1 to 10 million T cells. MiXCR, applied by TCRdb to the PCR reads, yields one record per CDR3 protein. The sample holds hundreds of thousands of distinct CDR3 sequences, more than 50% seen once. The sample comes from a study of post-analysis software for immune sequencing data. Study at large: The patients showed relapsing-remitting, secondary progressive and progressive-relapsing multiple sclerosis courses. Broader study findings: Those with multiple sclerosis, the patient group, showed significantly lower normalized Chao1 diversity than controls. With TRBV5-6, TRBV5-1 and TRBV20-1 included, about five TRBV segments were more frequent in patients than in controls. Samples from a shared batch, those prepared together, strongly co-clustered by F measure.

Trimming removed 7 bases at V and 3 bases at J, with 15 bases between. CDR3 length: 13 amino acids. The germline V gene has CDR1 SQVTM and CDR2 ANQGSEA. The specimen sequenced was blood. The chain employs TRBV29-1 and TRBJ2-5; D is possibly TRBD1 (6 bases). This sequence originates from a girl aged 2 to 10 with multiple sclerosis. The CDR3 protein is CSGGRDTKETQYF. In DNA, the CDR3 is TGCAGCGGGGGCCGGGACACCAAAGAGACCCAGTACTTC.